The source of this T cell receptor beta chain is a study of blood T cell repertoires in COVID-19. At the level of the study: Sites in the United States, Italy and Spain provided acute and convalescent COVID-19 samples. PBMCs, B-cell-depleted T cells, or T cells provided the cDNA or gDNA that made up the material.

Deletions cut 5 bases from V and 3 bases from J, with 15 bases between. Germline-derived CDR1 and CDR2 are SGHRS and YFSETQ. The CDR3 covers 15 residues. Under the authors' procedure: Reference gene primers were amplified, and this amplification served to estimate nucleated cell counts. Clones were read by immunoSEQ multiplex PCR, and TCRdb kept only the in-frame ones, dropping some. D and trimming were read from the DNA, whereas the V and J calls and clone size are those reported in that table. The sample lists 200,000 to 300,000 clones; over 80% were seen once. The chain combines TRBV5-1 with TRBJ2-1, with TRBD1 as a possible D gene (6 bases). What was sequenced was peripheral blood. The source of this sequence is a woman aged 40 to 49 with acute or convalescent COVID-19. For the CDR3, the DNA is TGCGCCAGCAGGTACCGGACAGACCTCTACAATGAGCAGTTCTTC. Its translation is CASRYRTDLYNEQFF.